This T cell receptor beta chain was identified during a study of blood T cell repertoires in COVID-19. Study information: Sites in the United States, Italy and Spain provided acute and convalescent COVID-19 samples. PBMCs, B-cell-depleted T cells, or T cells provided the cDNA or gDNA that made up the material.

Cohort 3 donors counted as recovered after two negative PCRs, clearance, or resolved symptoms. Trimming pared 1 base from V and 0 bases from J, leaving 16 bases between. Germline CDR1 MNHEY, CDR2 SMNVEV (reference sequence). CDR3 length: 18 amino acids. Produced via immunoSEQ multiplex PCR; TCRdb's table is partial and in-frame only. This sample yields hundreds of thousands of clones, of which roughly 89% are seen a single time; about 6.1% belongs to the top ten. This TCR came from a woman aged 40 to 49 who had recovered from COVID-19. Sequenced sample: PBMCs or T cells enriched from blood (not recorded which). This chain links TRBV27 with TRBJ2-1, with D tentatively TRBD1 (5 bases). The CDR3 protein is CASSLFLGAELSYNEQFF. The CDR3, as DNA: TGTGCCAGCAGTTTATTTTTAGGGGCGGAACTCTCCTACAATGAGCAGTTCTTC.